The clone carrying this T cell receptor (beta chain) is a singleton in its sample. Its antigen remains unknown. This entry is derived from a study of T cell responses to AZD1222 COVID-19 vaccine. Notes on the study in general: Clonal diversity may have been underestimated in mostly white British donors.

V trimming: 2 bases; J trimming: 3 bases; junction bases outside the gene matches: 3. The CDR3 has 14 residues. Germline V gene data show CDR1 as MNHNY and CDR2 as SVGAGI (reference sequence). This table comes from immunoSEQ multiplex PCR, and its TCRdb copy is limited to in-frame clones, with some not included. The top ten hold about 7.9% of the sample, which has 130,000 or so clones, 70% to 90% seen once. This receptor was identified in an adult who received the MenACWY meningococcal vaccine as a control. The rearrangement uses TRBV6-6 and TRBJ2-7, with TRBD1 matching 8 bases. This specimen consisted of peripheral blood, obtained 28 days after the second dose of the MenACWY control vaccine. In DNA form, the CDR3 reads TGTGCCAGCAGTTACCAGGGGGCTCACTACGAGCAGTACTTC. Its translation is CASSYQGAHYEQYF.